A selection of T cell receptor beta chains follows, all from one sample in a study of blood T cell repertoires in COVID-19. TCRdb's copy holds only in-frame clones and misses some; the assay was immunoSEQ multiplex PCR. The sample has some 160,000 clones, around four fifths seen once. The sample comprised peripheral blood. Receptors originate from a woman older than 75 with COVID-19, enrolled during active disease. CDR3s include the opening cysteine and the closing phenylalanine or tryptophan. D genes are given only for firm matches. For some rows the clone size is stated as once, few or many, or as a class when expanded; others skip it.

d_gene,abundance,v_gene,j_gene,CDR3nt,CDR3aa
-,-,TRBV19,TRBJ1-6,TGTGCCAGTAGTATCGGAGCACTTAATTCACCCCTCCACTTT,CASSIGALNSPLHF
-,once,TRBV9,TRBJ1-1,TGTGCCAGCAGCCCAGACACTTCCACGGGGGCTTTCTTT,CASSPDTSTGAFF
TRBD2,-,TRBV9,TRBJ2-5,TGTGCCAGCAGCGTAAATAGCGGGAGGACCCAAGAGACCCAGTACTTC,CASSVNSGRTQETQYF
TRBD1,-,TRBV20-1,TRBJ2-7,TGCAGTGCTAGTGGTCCGACAGGGTTTAAGCAGTACTTC,CSASGPTGFKQYF
-,many,TRBV7-8,TRBJ1-1,TGTGCCAGCAGCTTATTATCTACGGGGAACACTGAAGCTTTCTTT,CASSLLSTGNTEAFF
-,few,TRBV4-1,TRBJ2-7,TGCGCCAGCAGCCACTCGGAGGGGCGCTACGAGCAGTACTTC,CASSHSEGRYEQYF
-,-,TRBV7-2,TRBJ1-6,TGTGCCAGCAGGGCAGGTTCACCCCTCCACTTT,CASRAGSPLHF
-,once,TRBV2,TRBJ1-5,TGTGCCAGCAGCCTGGGGCGGTCCAATCAGCCCCAGCATTTT,CASSLGRSNQPQHF
-,few,TRBV10-3,TRBJ2-3,TGTGCCATCAGTGAGCGGGAGCATGGTACGCAGTATTTT,CAISEREHGTQYF
TRBD1,-,TRBV7-3,TRBJ2-1,TGTGCCAGCAGCTTATTGGGGACAGGGGTCAATGAGCAGTTCTTC,CASSLLGTGVNEQFF
-,-,TRBV4-2,TRBJ1-5,TGTGCCAGCAGCCAAGATACAGGGAGCAATCAGCCCCAGCATTTT,CASSQDTGSNQPQHF
TRBD1,once,TRBV12-5,TRBJ2-2,TGTGCTAGTGGTTTCCCGACAGGGTACCCCGGGGAGCTGTTTTTT,CASGFPTGYPGELFF
TRBD2,-,TRBV5-6,TRBJ2-7,TGTGCCAGCACAATGGGGGTAGCGGGGGACTACGAGCAGTACTTC,CASTMGVAGDYEQYF
-,-,TRBV15,TRBJ2-7,TGTGCCACCAGCAGAGAATCTGGCAGGGAGCAGTACTTC,CATSRESGREQYF
-,-,TRBV9,TRBJ1-1,TGTGCCAGCAGCGTAGTAGGGGGGAACACTGAAGCTTTCTTT,CASSVVGGNTEAFF
-,few,TRBV7-2,TRBJ1-2,TGTGCCAGCAGCTTAACTCAAGCTAACTATGGCTACACCTTC,CASSLTQANYGYTF
-,-,TRBV24-1,TRBJ1-5,TGTGCCACCAGGGGAGGGGGGAGCAATCAGCCCCAGCATTTT,CATRGGGSNQPQHF
-,-,TRBV5-1,TRBJ2-1,TGCGCCAGCAGCTTGCAGACAGACAATGAGCAGTTCTTC,CASSLQTDNEQFF
-,-,TRBV3-1/TRBV3-2,TRBJ2-1,TGTGCCAGCCACGGGTTCCACAATGAGCAGTTCTTC,CASHGFHNEQFF
-,-,TRBV7-2,TRBJ2-7,TGTGCCAGCAGTCGTGTGGGCCCCTACGAGCAGTACTTC,CASSRVGPYEQYF
TRBD2,-,TRBV5-1,TRBJ2-1,TGCGCCAGCAGCCCAGGGACTAGCGGCTACAATGAGCAGTTCTTC,CASSPGTSGYNEQFF
-,few,TRBV19,TRBJ1-1,TGTGCCAGTAGTATAGATCACGGGGGAAGAAACACTGAAGCTTTCTTT,CASSIDHGGRNTEAFF
TRBD1,-,TRBV29-1,TRBJ2-7,TGCAGCGTCAGGGACAGGGGCAGCTCCGTATTCTACGAGCAGTACTTC,CSVRDRGSSVFYEQYF
TRBD1,-,TRBV2,TRBJ1-2,TGTGCCAGCAGTGGTGGACAGGGGGCGAACTATGGCTACACCTTC,CASSGGQGANYGYTF
TRBD1,-,TRBV19,TRBJ1-5,TGTGCCAGCAGCAGGGGGCAGATTGGCAATCAGCCCCAGCATTTT,CASSRGQIGNQPQHF
-,-,TRBV18,TRBJ1-1,TGTGCCAGCTCACCAACCAGACAGGTGAACACTGAAGCTTTCTTT,CASSPTRQVNTEAFF
-,-,TRBV6-5,TRBJ1-4,TGTGCCAGCAGTTCCCCCTCTAATGAAAAACTGTTTTTT,CASSSPSNEKLFF
-,-,TRBV28,TRBJ1-6,TGTGCCAGCAGTTTAATCTATTCACCCCTCCACTTT,CASSLIYSPLHF
TRBD1,-,TRBV23-1,TRBJ1-1,TGCGCCAGCAGTCATGTGTGGGACAGGGGGGAGCGGCGAAACCTTGAAGCTTTCTTT,CASSHVWDRGERRNLEAFF
TRBD2,-,TRBV6-5,TRBJ2-1,TGTGCCAGCGGGGGGGTCGGTAATGAGCAGTTCTTC,CASGGVGNEQFF
-,-,TRBV6-5,TRBJ2-7,TGTGCCAGCACTTTGGGGGCAGGGGGAGGCTACGAGCAGTACTTC,CASTLGAGGGYEQYF
TRBD1,-,TRBV12-3/TRBV12-4,TRBJ1-5,TGTGCCAGCAGGTCGACAGGGGGGCAGCCCCAGCATTTT,CASRSTGGQPQHF
-,-,TRBV3-1/TRBV3-2,TRBJ2-3,TGTGCCAGCAGCCAACTCCGCACAGATACGCAGTATTTT,CASSQLRTDTQYF
TRBD1,few,TRBV6-5,TRBJ1-1,TGTGCCAGCAGTCCATGGACAGGGAATACTGAAGCTTTCTTT,CASSPWTGNTEAFF
TRBD2,-,TRBV19,TRBJ2-3,TGTGCCAGTATCGGGACTAGAGATACGCAGTATTTT,CASIGTRDTQYF
TRBD1,-,TRBV27,TRBJ1-5,TGTGCCAGCTCCCGGGGGACAGGGGCGAATCAGCCCCAGCATTTT,CASSRGTGANQPQHF
-,-,TRBV5-1,TRBJ1-5,TGCGCCAGCAGCGTGACAGACGGACGCAATCAGCCCCAGCATTTT,CASSVTDGRNQPQHF
-,-,TRBV2,TRBJ1-3,TGTGCCAGCAGCGGTGACTTTTCTGGAAACACCATATATTTT,CASSGDFSGNTIYF
-,-,TRBV3-1/TRBV3-2,TRBJ1-2,TGTGCCAGCAGCCCTGGAGGGGACAACTATGGCTACACCTTC,CASSPGGDNYGYTF
-,-,TRBV5-1,TRBJ1-3,TGCGCCAGCAGCTTGGATTTCCAGGGGAGTTCCGGAAACACCATATATTTT,CASSLDFQGSSGNTIYF
-,few,TRBV7-3,TRBJ1-5,TGTGCCAGCAGCCTCCACAGGGAGCGGTATCAGCCCCAGCATTTT,CASSLHRERYQPQHF
-,-,TRBV7-8,TRBJ1-5,TGTGCCAGCAGCCCTGCACTGGGGGGGAATCAGCCCCAGCATTTT,CASSPALGGNQPQHF
-,once,TRBV15,TRBJ1-3,TGTGCCACCAGCAGAGGGGCCAGGCCCTCTGGAAACACCATATATTTT,CATSRGARPSGNTIYF
-,-,TRBV20-1,TRBJ1-5,TGCAGTGCTAGTGAGGACTTGGGCGTTCGCAATCAGCCCCAGCATTTT,CSASEDLGVRNQPQHF
-,-,TRBV18,TRBJ1-5,TGTGCCAGCTCACCACCGCAGGGACAGCCCCAGCATTTT,CASSPPQGQPQHF